This entry concerns a single TCR beta chain. Antigen: not known. Germline CDR1 reads MDHEN; CDR2 reads SYDVKM. V lost 8 bases, J lost 0 bases, and 5 bases stayed unmatched. The length of the CDR3 is 14 residues. These data are taken from a study of PD-1 blockade in classical Hodgkin lymphoma. Clones were read by immunoSEQ multiplex PCR, and TCRdb kept only the in-frame ones, dropping some. The data contain fewer than 70,000 clones, more than 75% of them seen just once; the ten biggest clones take up under 6.5%. Every single patient, without exception, relapsed after autologous stem cell transplantation, and brentuximab vedotin exposure varied. Findings and limits, study-wide: Newly diagnosed patients had baseline TCR diversity that was reportedly lower than that of healthy donors. Those achieving complete response showed baseline diversity like newly diagnosed patients. The study found that TCR diversity rose significantly by C4D1 in CD4+ but not CD8+ cells.

The V call is TRBV28, the J call TRBJ2-7; 9 nucleotides match TRBD2. The source was peripheral blood mononuclear cells (PBMCs), collected before the second cycle of nivolumab. The receptor comes from a human donor with classical Hodgkin lymphoma. This CDR3 is CASALAGASYEQYF. For the CDR3, the DNA is TGTGCCAGCGCGTTAGCGGGGGCCTCCTACGAGCAGTACTTC.